The 20 T cell receptor beta chains in this list originate from one sample, sequenced in a study of PD-L1 blockade in urothelial cancer. This sample's time point: peripheral blood 6 weeks after treatment start. Sequencing was performed with immunoSEQ multiplex PCR; in TCRdb, only in-frame clones are kept and a portion is missing. The repertoire includes roughly 120,000 clones, around 90% of them detected once, and 3% to 4.5% sits in the top ten. The specimen comprised PBMCs, sampled around atezolizumab (anti-PD-L1) treatment. The receptors derive from a man between 60 and 70 years old with urothelial cancer.

V and J are TRBV28 and TRBJ1-1; D unresolved. The germline V gene encodes CDR1 MDHEN and CDR2 SYDVKM. The CDR3 contains 14 residues. The V and J ends lost 3 bases and 1 base respectively, with 9 bases between them. CDR3 loop: CASSLVVRNTEAFF. The CDR3 nucleotides are TGTGCCAGCAGTTTGGTTGTCAGGAACACTGAAGCTTTCTTT.

The rearrangement links TRBV2 to TRBJ2-5; TRBD1 might be the D (6 bases). CDR1 and CDR2 from the germline V gene are SNHLY and FYNNEI. Between the trimmed V and J ends, which lost 3 bases and 4 bases, there was a span of 12 bases. There are 14 residues in the CDR3. The CDR3 sequence: CASSEQGPGETQYF. The CDR3, as DNA: TGTGCCAGCAGTGAGCAGGGGCCGGGAGAGACCCAGTACTTC.

The gene calls are TRBV9 and TRBJ1-4, with D perhaps TRBD1 (6 bases). V was shortened by 1 base and J by 4 bases, with 8 bases between the two germline ends. Germline CDR1 is SGDLS and CDR2 is YYNGEE. This CDR3 is 14 amino acids long. The CDR3 region is CASSVPGDNEKLFF. The CDR3 coding sequence is TGTGCCAGCAGCGTACCAGGGGATAATGAAAAACTGTTTTTT.

The rearrangement joins TRBV5-8 to TRBJ2-1; D gene unclear. This CDR3 spans 13 amino acids. V was pared by 4 bases and J by 5 bases, with 10 bases between. Per germline, CDR1 SGHTS and CDR2 YDEGEE. The CDR3 loop reads CASSTDTHNEQFF. CDR3 DNA sequence: TGTGCCAGCAGCACTGACACACACAATGAGCAGTTCTTC.

The chain uses TRBV10-3 and TRBJ1-1; the D is unclear. CDR1 is ENHRY and CDR2 is SYGVKD in the germline V gene. The CDR3 is made up of 13 amino acids. V gave up 2 bases and J gave up 1 base, with 5 bases separating them. CDR3 in DNA: TGTGCCATCAGTGAGACCAGGAACACTGAAGCTTTCTTT. Protein product: CAISETRNTEAFF.

The V and J genes are TRBV29-1 and TRBJ1-2, with 7 bases aligning to TRBD1. The CDR3 has 15 amino acids. Germline CDR1 SQVTM, CDR2 ANQGSEA. With 7 bases clipped from V and 0 bases from J, the junction kept 11 bases outside the gene matches. The CDR3 is CSAGDSSPTNYGYTF. The DNA of the CDR3 is TGCAGCGCTGGGGACAGTTCCCCAACTAACTATGGCTACACCTTC. The full variable domain, in which reference TRBV29-1 and TRBJ1-2 provide the parts outside the CDR3, is SAVISQKPSRDICQRGTSLTIQCQVDSQVTMMFWYRQQPGQSLTLIATANQGSEATYESGFVIDKFPISRPNLTFSTLTVSNMSPEDSSIYLCSAGDSSPTNYGYTFGSGTRLTVV.

J is TRBJ2-1 and V is TRBV11-3; 14 nucleotides line up with TRBD2. CDR3 length equals 15 residues. The V segment lost 6 bases and the J segment 5 bases; nucleotides outside the gene matches: 3. The germline gives CDR1 SGHNT, CDR2 YENEEA. The CDR3 reads CASSPGLAGDNEQFF. The CDR3 DNA reads TGTGCCAGCAGTCCGGGACTAGCGGGGGACAATGAGCAGTTCTTC.

This clone was recorded many times. The genes are TRBV28 and TRBJ1-1, with D maybe TRBD1 (5 bases). Germline CDR1 MDHEN, CDR2 SYDVKM. Trimming left V 6 bases short and J 6 bases short, with 11 bases between. There are 12 residues in the CDR3. The CDR3 region is CASRLWGAEAFF. The CDR3 nucleotides read TGTGCCAGCAGGCTGTGGGGGGCTGAAGCTTTCTTT.

The chain couples TRBV9 to TRBJ2-7, with TRBD1 as a possible D gene (5 bases). Trimming stripped 4 bases from V and 7 bases from J, with 21 bases between. This CDR3 contains 15 residues. The V gene's germline CDR1 is SGDLS and CDR2 YYNGEE. The CDR3 sequence is CASSPRQGSTGEQYF. CDR3 in DNA: TGTGCCAGCAGCCCCAGGCAGGGCTCCACCGGAGAGCAGTACTTC.

The chain links TRBV29-1 to TRBJ2-1; D perhaps matches TRBD1 (5 bases). The CDR3 runs to 14 residues. Trimming removed 1 base from V and 0 bases from J, with 7 bases in between. In germline, CDR1 is SQVTM, CDR2 ANQGSEA. CDR3 DNA sequence: TGCAGCGTTGAAGGACAGAGCTCCTACAATGAGCAGTTCTTC. This codes for CSVEGQSSYNEQFF.

The V gene is TRBV4-3, the J gene TRBJ2-2; D possibly corresponds to TRBD2 (6 bases). The V gene's germline CDR1 is LGHNA and CDR2 YSLEER. This CDR3 region has 14 residues. The V end was cut by 4 bases, the J end by 6 bases, with 12 bases between. CDR3 protein: CASSPRDLAGELFF. The CDR3 nucleotides read TGCGCCAGCAGCCCTCGGGACTTAGCCGGGGAGCTGTTTTTT.

The rearrangement uses TRBV10-3 and TRBJ2-2, with a tentative D call TRBD1 (6 bases). The V gene's germline CDR1 is ENHRY and CDR2 SYGVKD. The CDR3 totals 17 residues. V was cut by 0 bases and J by 6 bases, with 17 bases left in between. As DNA, the CDR3 is TGTGCCATCAGTGAGTCGGGCAGGGGATATTCTTCCGGGGAGCTGTTTTTT. It encodes CAISESGRGYSSGELFF.

The chain recombines TRBV18 with TRBJ2-7, with a possible D match to TRBD2 (6 bases). The CDR3 has 14 residues. Between the trimmed V and J ends, which lost 0 bases and 6 bases, there was a span of 12 bases. Germline V gene lookup returns CDR1 KGHSH and CDR2 LQKENI. The CDR3 loop reads CASSPPGEAGEQYF. CDR3 bases: TGTGCCAGCTCACCACCGGGGGAAGCGGGCGAGCAGTACTTC. Full variable domain (rest looked up from reference TRBV18 and TRBJ2-7): NAGVMQNPRHLVRRRGQEARLRCSPMKGHSHVYWYRQLPEEGLKFMVYLQKENIIDESGMPKERFSAEFPKEGPSILRIQQVVRGDSAAYFCASSPPGEAGEQYFGPGTRLTVT.

The rearrangement joins TRBV9 to TRBJ2-2; no clear D gene. The germline V gene encodes CDR1 SGDLS and CDR2 YYNGEE. V was cut by 3 bases and J by 6 bases, with 6 bases left in between. The CDR3 runs to 12 residues. CDR3 amino acids: CASSGIAGELFF. The CDR3 nucleotides read TGTGCCAGCAGCGGTATTGCCGGGGAGCTGTTTTTT.

The V and J genes are TRBV5-4 and TRBJ1-1, with D possibly being TRBD1 (5 bases). The CDR3 sequence is 16 residues long. The V gene lost 4 bases and the J gene lost 4 bases, with 20 bases spanning the gap. Germline-derived CDR1 and CDR2 are SGHNT and YYREEE (reference sequence). CDR3 in DNA: TGTGCCAGCAGCCAGCGGGCGGGATCGGGGGGCACTGAAGCTTTCTTT. As protein: CASSQRAGSGGTEAFF.

To note about this clone: The identical CDR3 is also encoded by other nucleotide sequences in the sample. CDR3 protein: CSVTDRLNQPQHF. CDR3 coding DNA: TGCAGCGTGACGGACAGACTCAATCAGCCCCAGCATTTT. The genes are TRBV29-1 and TRBJ1-5; D perhaps matches TRBD1 (6 bases). CDR1 and CDR2 from the germline V gene are SQVTM and ANQGSEA. The length of the CDR3 is 13 residues. Trimming removed 6 bases at V and 3 bases at J, with 12 bases between.

This chain links TRBV5-4 with TRBJ2-1; 13 bases are shared with TRBD2. Per germline, CDR1 SGHNT and CDR2 YYREEE (reference sequence). V lost 4 bases to trimming and J lost 9 bases; unmatched junction nucleotides: 4. This CDR3 has 14 amino acids. For the CDR3, the DNA is TGTGCCAGCAGCGGGGGACTAGCGGGACCTGAGCAGTTCTTC. It translates to CASSGGLAGPEQFF.

The chain carries TRBV27 and TRBJ2-7, with 12 bases that match TRBD2. Losses at the gene ends were 1 base for V and 2 bases for J; bases not matched to a gene: 9. The CDR3 loop spans 18 amino acids. Germline CDR1 MNHEY, CDR2 SMNVEV (reference sequence). CDR3 sequence reads: CASSLLGSSGRGPYEQYF. The CDR3, as DNA: TGTGCCAGCAGTTTATTGGGATCTAGCGGGAGGGGCCCCTACGAGCAGTACTTC.

A few counts support this clone. At one of its ends the junction is not consistent with the germline gene, which may arise from a read error. This chain uses TRBV5-6 with TRBJ1-1; TRBD1 might be the D (6 bases). There are 14 residues in the CDR3. Per the germline V gene, CDR1 is SGHDT and CDR2 is YYEEEE. Written as DNA, the CDR3 is TGTGCCAGCAGATTGGGAGGGGGGAACACTGAAGCTTTCTTT. This codes for CASRLGGGNTEAFF.

The CDR3 nucleotides are TGCGCCAGCAGCTTCGGGGGTAATGAGCAGTTCTTC. Translated, it gives CASSFGGNEQFF. The chain joins TRBV5-1 to TRBJ2-1, with D perhaps TRBD2 (6 bases). The ends were cut back, 2 bases at V and 7 bases at J, with 7 bases in the middle. The CDR3 totals 12 residues. Germline CDR1 and CDR2: SGHRS and YFSETQ.